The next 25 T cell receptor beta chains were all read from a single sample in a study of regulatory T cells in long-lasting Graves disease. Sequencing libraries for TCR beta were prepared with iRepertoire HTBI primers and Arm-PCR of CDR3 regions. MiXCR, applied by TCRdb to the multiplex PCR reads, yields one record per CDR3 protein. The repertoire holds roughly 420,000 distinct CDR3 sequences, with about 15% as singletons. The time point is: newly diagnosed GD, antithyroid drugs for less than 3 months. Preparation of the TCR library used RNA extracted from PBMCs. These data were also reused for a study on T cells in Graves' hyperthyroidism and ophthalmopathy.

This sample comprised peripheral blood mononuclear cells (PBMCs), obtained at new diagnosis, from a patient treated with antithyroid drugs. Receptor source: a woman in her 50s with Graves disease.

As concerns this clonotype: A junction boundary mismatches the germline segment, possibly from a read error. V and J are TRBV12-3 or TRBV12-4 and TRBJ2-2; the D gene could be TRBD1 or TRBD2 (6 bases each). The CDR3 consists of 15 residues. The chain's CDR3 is CASSLSRGWTGGLFF. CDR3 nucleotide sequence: TGTGCCAGCAGTTTAAGCAGGGGCTGGACCGGGGGGCTGTTTTTT.

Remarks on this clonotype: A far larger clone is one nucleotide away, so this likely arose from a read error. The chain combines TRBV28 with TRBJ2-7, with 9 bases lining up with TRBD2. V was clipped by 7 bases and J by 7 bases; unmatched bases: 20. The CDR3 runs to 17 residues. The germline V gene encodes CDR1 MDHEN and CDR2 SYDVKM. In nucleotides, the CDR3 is TGTGCCAGCAAGTACCCTATTTCAGCGGGAGGCTACAATGAGCAGTACTTC. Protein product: CASKYPISAGGYNEQYF.

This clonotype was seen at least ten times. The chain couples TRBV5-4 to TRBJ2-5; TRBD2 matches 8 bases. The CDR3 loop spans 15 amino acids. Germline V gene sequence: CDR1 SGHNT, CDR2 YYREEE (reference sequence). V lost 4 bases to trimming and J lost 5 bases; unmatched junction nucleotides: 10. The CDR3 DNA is TGTGCCAGCAGCCCCCAGCGGGAGAATGCGGAGACCCAGTACTTC. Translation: CASSPQRENAETQYF.

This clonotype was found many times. The CDR3 nucleotides read TGTGCCAGCAGTTACTCCCGGTGGGCCGAGCAGTACTTC. This sequence encodes CASSYSRWAEQYF. This chain connects TRBV6-5 to TRBJ2-7; D gene uncertain. This CDR3 contains 13 residues. From germline, CDR1 is MNHEY and CDR2 SVGAGI. V lost 0 bases, J lost 6 bases, and 9 bases lay in between.

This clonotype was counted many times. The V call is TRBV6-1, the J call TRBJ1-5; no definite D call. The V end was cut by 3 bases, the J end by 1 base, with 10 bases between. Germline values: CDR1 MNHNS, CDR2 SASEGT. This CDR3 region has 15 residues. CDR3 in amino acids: CASSEDPWSNQPQHF. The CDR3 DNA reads TGTGCCAGCAGTGAGGACCCTTGGAGCAATCAGCCCCAGCATTTT.

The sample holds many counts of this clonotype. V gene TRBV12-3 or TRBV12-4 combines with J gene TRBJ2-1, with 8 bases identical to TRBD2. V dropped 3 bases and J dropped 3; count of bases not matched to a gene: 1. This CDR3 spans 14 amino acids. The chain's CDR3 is CASSFLAGYNEQFF. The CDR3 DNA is TGTGCCAGCAGTTTTCTAGCGGGCTACAATGAGCAGTTCTTC.

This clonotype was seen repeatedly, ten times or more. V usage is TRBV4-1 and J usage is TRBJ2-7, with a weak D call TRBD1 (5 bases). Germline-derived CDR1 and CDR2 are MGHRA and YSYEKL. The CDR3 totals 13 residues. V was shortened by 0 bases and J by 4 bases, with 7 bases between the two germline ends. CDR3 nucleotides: TGCGCCAGCAGCCAAGACTGGACATACGAGCAGTACTTC. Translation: CASSQDWTYEQYF.

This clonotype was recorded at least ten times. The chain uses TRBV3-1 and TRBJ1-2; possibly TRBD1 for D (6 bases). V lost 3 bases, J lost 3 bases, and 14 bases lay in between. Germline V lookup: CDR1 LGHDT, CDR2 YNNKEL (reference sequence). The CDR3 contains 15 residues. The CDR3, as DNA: TGTGCCAGCAGCCAGACTACAGGGATGGACTATGGCTACACCTTC. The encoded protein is CASSQTTGMDYGYTF.

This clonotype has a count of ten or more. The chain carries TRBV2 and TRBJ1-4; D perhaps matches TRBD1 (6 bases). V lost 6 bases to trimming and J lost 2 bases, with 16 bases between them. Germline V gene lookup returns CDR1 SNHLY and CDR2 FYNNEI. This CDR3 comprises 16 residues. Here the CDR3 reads CASSSGTLWTNEKLFF. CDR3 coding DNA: TGTGCCAGCAGCAGCGGGACATTGTGGACTAATGAAAAACTGTTTTTT.

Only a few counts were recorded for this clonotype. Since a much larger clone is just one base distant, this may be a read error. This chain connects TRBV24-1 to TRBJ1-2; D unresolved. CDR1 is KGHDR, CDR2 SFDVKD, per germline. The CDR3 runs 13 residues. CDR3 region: CATSDRANYGFTF. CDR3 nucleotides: TGTGCCACCAGTGATAGAGCTAACTATGGCTTCACCTTC.

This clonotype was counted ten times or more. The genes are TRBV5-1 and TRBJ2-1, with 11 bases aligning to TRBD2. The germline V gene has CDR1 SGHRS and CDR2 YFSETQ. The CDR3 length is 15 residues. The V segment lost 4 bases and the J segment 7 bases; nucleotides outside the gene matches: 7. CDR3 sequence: CASSRGLAGNNEQFF. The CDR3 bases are TGCGCCAGCAGCCGCGGACTAGCGGGTAATAATGAGCAGTTCTTC.

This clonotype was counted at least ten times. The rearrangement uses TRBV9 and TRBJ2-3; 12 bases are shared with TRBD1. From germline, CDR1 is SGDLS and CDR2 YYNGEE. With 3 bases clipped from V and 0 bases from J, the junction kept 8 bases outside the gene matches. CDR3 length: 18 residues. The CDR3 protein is CASSATGTGGSSTDTQYF. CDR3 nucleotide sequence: TGTGCCAGCAGCGCCACCGGGACAGGGGGCTCTAGCACAGATACGCAGTATTTT.

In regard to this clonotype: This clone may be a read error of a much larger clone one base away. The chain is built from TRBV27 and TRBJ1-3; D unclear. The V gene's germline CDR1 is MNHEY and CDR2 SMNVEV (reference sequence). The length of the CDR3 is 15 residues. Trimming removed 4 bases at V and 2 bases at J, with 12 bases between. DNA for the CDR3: TGTGCCAGCAGTTCCATGCCCCAAGCTGGAAACACCATATATTTT. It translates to CASSSMPQAGNTIYF.

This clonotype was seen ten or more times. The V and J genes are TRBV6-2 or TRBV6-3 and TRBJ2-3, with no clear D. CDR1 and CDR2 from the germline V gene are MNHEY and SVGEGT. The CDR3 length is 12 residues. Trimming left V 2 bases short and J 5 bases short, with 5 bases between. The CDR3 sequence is CASSYGKDTQYF. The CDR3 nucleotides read TGTGCCAGCAGTTACGGTAAAGATACGCAGTATTTT.

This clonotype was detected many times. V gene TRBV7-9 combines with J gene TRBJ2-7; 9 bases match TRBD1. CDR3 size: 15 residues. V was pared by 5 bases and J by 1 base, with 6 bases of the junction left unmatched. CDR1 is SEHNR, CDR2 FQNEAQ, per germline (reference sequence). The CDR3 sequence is CASSPGQGISYEQYF. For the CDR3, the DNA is TGTGCCAGCAGCCCCGGACAGGGGATTTCCTACGAGCAGTACTTC.

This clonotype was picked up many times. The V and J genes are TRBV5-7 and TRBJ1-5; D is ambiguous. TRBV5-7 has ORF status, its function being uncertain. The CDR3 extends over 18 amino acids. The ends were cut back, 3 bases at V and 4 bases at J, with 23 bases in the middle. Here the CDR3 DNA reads TGTGCCAGCAGCTCCCCCGTGCTAGCCATTCGGAGGAATCAGCCCCAGCATTTT. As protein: CASSSPVLAIRRNQPQHF.

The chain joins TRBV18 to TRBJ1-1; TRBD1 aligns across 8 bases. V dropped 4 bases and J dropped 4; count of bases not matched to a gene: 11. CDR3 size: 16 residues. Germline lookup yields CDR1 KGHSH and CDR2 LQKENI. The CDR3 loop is CASSRDRTKGGTEAFF. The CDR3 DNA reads TGTGCCAGCTCACGGGACAGGACCAAGGGTGGCACTGAAGCTTTCTTT.

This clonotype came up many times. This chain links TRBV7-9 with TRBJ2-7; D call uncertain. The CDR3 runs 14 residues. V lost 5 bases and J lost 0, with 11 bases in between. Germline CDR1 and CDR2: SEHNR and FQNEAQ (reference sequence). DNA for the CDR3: TGTGCCAGCAGCCCTCGGACGGACTCCTACGAGCAGTACTTC. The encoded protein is CASSPRTDSYEQYF.

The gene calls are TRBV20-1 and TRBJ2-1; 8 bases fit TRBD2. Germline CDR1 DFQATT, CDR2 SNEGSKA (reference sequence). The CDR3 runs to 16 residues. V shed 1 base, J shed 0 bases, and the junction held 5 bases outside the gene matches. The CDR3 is CSARGESGSSYNEQFF. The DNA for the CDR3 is TGCAGTGCTAGAGGGGAAAGCGGGAGCTCCTACAATGAGCAGTTCTTC.

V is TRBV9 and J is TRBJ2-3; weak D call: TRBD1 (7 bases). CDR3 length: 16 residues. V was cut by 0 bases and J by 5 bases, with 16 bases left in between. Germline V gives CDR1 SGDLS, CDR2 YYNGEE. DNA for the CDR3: TGTGCCAGCAGCGTAGCGGTGGCAGGGGGGCTAGATACGCAGTATTTT. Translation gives CASSVAVAGGLDTQYF.

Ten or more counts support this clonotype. CDR3: CASRSGGSSNQPQHF. CDR3 DNA: TGTGCCAGCAGATCAGGGGGTTCAAGCAATCAGCCCCAGCATTTT. This chain connects TRBV12-3 or TRBV12-4 to TRBJ1-5; 7 nucleotides agree with TRBD1. The ends lost 6 bases at V and 1 base at J; junction bases unmatched: 6. The CDR3 length is 15 residues.

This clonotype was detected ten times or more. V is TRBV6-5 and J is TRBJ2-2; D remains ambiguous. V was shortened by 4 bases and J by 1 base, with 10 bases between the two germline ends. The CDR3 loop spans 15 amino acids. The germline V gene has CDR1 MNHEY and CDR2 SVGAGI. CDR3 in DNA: TGTGCCAGCAGTTTAAACACGGTGAACACCGGGGAGCTGTTTTTT. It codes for CASSLNTVNTGELFF.

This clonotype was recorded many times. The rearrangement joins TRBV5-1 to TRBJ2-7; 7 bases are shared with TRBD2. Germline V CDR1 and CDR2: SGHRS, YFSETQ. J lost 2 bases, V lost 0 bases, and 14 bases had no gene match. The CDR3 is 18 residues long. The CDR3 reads CASSLGGGTSVRAYEQYF. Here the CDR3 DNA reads TGCGCCAGCAGCTTGGGCGGGGGAACTAGCGTGCGTGCCTACGAGCAGTACTTC.

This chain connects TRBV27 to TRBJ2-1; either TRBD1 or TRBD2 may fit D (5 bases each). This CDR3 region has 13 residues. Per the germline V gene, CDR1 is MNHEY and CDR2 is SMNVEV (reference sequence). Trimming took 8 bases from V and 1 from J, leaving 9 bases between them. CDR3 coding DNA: TGTGCCAGCGGGACGGGATCCTACAATGAGCAGTTCTTC. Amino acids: CASGTGSYNEQFF.

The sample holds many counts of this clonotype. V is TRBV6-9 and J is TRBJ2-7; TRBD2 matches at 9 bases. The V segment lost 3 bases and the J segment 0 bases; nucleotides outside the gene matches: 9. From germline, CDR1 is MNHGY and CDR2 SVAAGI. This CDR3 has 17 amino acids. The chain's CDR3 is CASSYMAGGPSSYEQYF. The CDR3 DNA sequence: TGTGCCAGCAGTTACATGGCGGGAGGGCCAAGCTCCTACGAGCAGTACTTC.